The following is a T cell receptor beta chain sequence with its context. Antigen unknown. A read error may account for a junction end that differs from germline. This specimen comes from a study of blood T cells in healthy people across ages. General study findings and limits: Roughly linear declines in TCR beta diversity per million T cells occurred with age. Correlation between TCR beta diversity and naive T cell percentage was strong.

Together with a sample-barcoded 5' primer, a J-beta primer mix was included in a second PCR lasting about 7 to 11 cycles. TCRdb re-analysed the 5' RACE reads in MiXCR, keeping a single row per CDR3 protein. The sample lists under 800,000 distinct CDR3 sequences; around 20% were seen once. This CDR3 is built from 20 residues. Per the germline V gene, CDR1 is MNHEY and CDR2 is SMNVEV (reference sequence). The sequence came from a man aged 65 to 85 in good health. The gene calls are TRBV27 and TRBJ2-1; 9 bases line up with TRBD1. Input material: blood. CDR3 sequence (DNA): TGTGCCAGCAGTTTGGAAGGGACAGGGATGGGGGGTGGCAACTACAATGAGCAGTCCTTC. It yields the protein CASSLEGTGMGGGNYNEQSF.